Below are 17 T cell receptor beta chains sequenced from a single sample in a study of control samples from healthy donors and cancer patients. Method: immunoSEQ multiplex PCR; TCRdb's copy keeps in-frame clones and lacks some. The table shows over 90,000 clones, with 85% to 90% occurring only once. The sequenced sample was PBMCs. These receptors were collected from a man in his sixties with lung cancer.

The chain couples TRBV10-1 to TRBJ2-1, with TRBD1 matching over 7 bases. The CDR3 is 13 amino acids. Germline trimming cut 4 bases from V and 4 bases from J; bases unmatched to any gene: 1. Germline V lookup: CDR1 WNHNN, CDR2 SYGVQD (reference sequence). CDR3 nucleotides: TGCGCCAGCAGTGTGGACAGGTACAATGAGCAGTTCTTC. Translation: CASSVDRYNEQFF.

The chain combines TRBV14 with TRBJ2-3; tentatively, D is TRBD1 (7 bases). Germline V gene lookup returns CDR1 SGHDN and CDR2 FVKESK. Between the trimmed V and J ends, which lost 6 bases and 8 bases, there was a span of 18 bases. CDR3 size: 14 residues. CDR3 DNA: TGTGCCAGCAGGCGGGGCAGGGGGTATGGTACGCAGTATTTT. As protein: CASRRGRGYGTQYF. Looking up the rest from reference TRBV14 and TRBJ2-3 gives the full variable domain: EAGVTQFPSHSVIEKGQTVTLRCDPISGHDNLYWYRRVMGKEIKFLLHFVKESKQDESGMPNNRFLAERTGGTYSTLKVQPAELEDSGVYFCASRRGRGYGTQYFGPGTRLTVL.

The CDR3 DNA follows: TGTGCCAGCAGAGGTGACATTAGCACAGATACGCAGTATTTT. This codes for CASRGDISTDTQYF. V and J are TRBV2 and TRBJ2-3, with unresolved D. With 6 bases removed from V and 0 bases from J, the gap between germline ends came to 10 bases. CDR1 is SNHLY, CDR2 FYNNEI, per germline. CDR3 size: 14 residues.

The chain carries TRBV7-2 and TRBJ2-5, with 9 positions matching TRBD2. The V gene end was trimmed by 5 bases and the J gene end by 4 bases; junction bases not matched to a gene: 5. CDR1 SGHTA and CDR2 FQGNSA come from the germline V gene. CDR3 length: 14 residues. In DNA form, the CDR3 reads TGTGCCAGCAGCCGCGGGGGGGCCGTAGAGACCCAGTACTTC. It translates to CASSRGGAVETQYF.

The rearrangement links TRBV6-5 to TRBJ2-6; D gene ambiguous. This CDR3 region has 13 residues. Germline lookup yields CDR1 MNHEY and CDR2 SVGAGI. CDR3 nucleotide sequence: TGTGCTGTTTCGCTCTCTGGGGCCAACGTCCTGACTTTC. This sequence encodes CAVSLSGANVLTF.

The chain links TRBV5-5 to TRBJ2-5; D is unclear. Germline CDR1 is SGHKS and CDR2 is YYEKEE (reference sequence). The V end lost 2 bases, the J end lost 1 base, and 6 bases lay between the germline ends. The CDR3 length is 13 residues. CDR3 protein: CASSFQSQETQYF. The CDR3, as DNA: TGTGCCAGCAGCTTTCAGTCCCAAGAGACCCAGTACTTC.

This chain uses TRBV4-2 with TRBJ2-5, with 10 bases matching TRBD2. Trimming at V came to 1 base and at J to 5 bases, leaving 10 bases not matched to a gene. This CDR3 has 17 residues. Germline lookup yields CDR1 LGHNA and CDR2 YNFKEQ. In DNA form, the CDR3 reads TGTGCCAGCAGCCAAGCGGGGCAGCGGGGGGGCCGCGAGACCCAGTACTTC. Amino acid sequence: CASSQAGQRGGRETQYF.

V is TRBV6-1 and J is TRBJ1-5; 8 nucleotides agree with TRBD1. In germline, CDR1 is MNHNS, CDR2 SASEGT. J was trimmed by 9 bases and V by 0 bases; bases with no gene match: 7. This CDR3 spans 15 amino acids. The CDR3 coding sequence is TGTGCCAGCAGTGAAGCGGGGACAGGAGGCAGGCCCCAGCATTTT. The encoded protein is CASSEAGTGGRPQHF.

The CDR3 spells CASSPQGGGNTEAFF. Written as DNA, the CDR3 is TGTGCCAGCAGCCCTCAGGGTGGAGGGAACACTGAAGCTTTCTTT. The V and J genes are TRBV7-3 and TRBJ1-1; maybe TRBD1 (5 bases). Germline assignment: CDR1 SGHTA and CDR2 FQGTGA. Between the trimmed V and J ends, which lost 5 bases and 1 base, there was a span of 14 bases. CDR3 length: 15 residues.

The chain employs TRBV10-2 and TRBJ2-7; perhaps TRBD1 as D (5 bases). The CDR3 totals 14 residues. Germline CDR1 is WSHSY and CDR2 is SAAADI. The V and J ends lost 0 bases and 5 bases respectively, with 11 bases between them. CDR3 DNA sequence: TGCGCCAGCAGTGAGTCGATTTCAGGGAACGAGCAGTACGTC. Its protein is CASSESISGNEQYV.

V is TRBV24-1 and J is TRBJ2-3, with 7 bases matching TRBD1. Losses at the gene ends were 3 bases for V and 9 bases for J; bases not matched to a gene: 5. This CDR3 has 13 amino acids. From germline, CDR1 is KGHDR and CDR2 SFDVKD. CDR3 bases: TGTGCCACCAGTGATAACAGGGGCTGGACGCAGTATTTT. It specifies CATSDNRGWTQYF.

This chain joins TRBV29-1 and TRBJ2-7, with 8 positions matching TRBD1. V trimming: 6 bases; J trimming: 4 bases; junction bases outside the gene matches: 11. Germline V CDR1 and CDR2: SQVTM, ANQGSEA. The CDR3 runs 14 residues. The CDR3 loop reads CSVKKTGARYEQYF. CDR3 sequence (DNA): TGCAGCGTCAAAAAGACAGGGGCACGGTACGAGCAGTACTTC.

V and J are TRBV7-2 and TRBJ1-6, with a tentative D call TRBD1 (5 bases). V was cut by 5 bases and J by 0 bases, with 11 bases left in between. CDR3 size: 16 residues. The V gene's germline CDR1 is SGHTA and CDR2 FQGNSA. The CDR3 DNA is TGTGCCAGCAGCAAATCAGGGAGCTCCTATAATTCACCCCTCCACTTT. This codes for CASSKSGSSYNSPLHF.

The chain recombines TRBV27 with TRBJ2-7; no reliable D call. The V and J ends lost 6 bases and 6 bases respectively, with 21 bases between them. The CDR3 has 15 amino acids. Germline loops: CDR1 MNHEY, CDR2 SMNVEV (reference sequence). The CDR3 protein is CASSPPETSWFEQYF. In nucleotides, the CDR3 is TGTGCCAGCAGCCCACCTGAGACCTCTTGGTTCGAGCAGTACTTC.

The chain combines TRBV7-3 with TRBJ2-7; possible D gene TRBD2, 7 bases. V was shortened by 3 bases and J by 5 bases, with 17 bases between the two germline ends. The CDR3 spans 15 residues. Germline V gene lookup returns CDR1 SGHTA and CDR2 FQGTGA. This chain's CDR3 is CASSLARGPPDEQYV. The CDR3 region has the DNA TGTGCCAGCAGCTTGGCGCGGGGGCCTCCAGACGAGCAGTACGTC.

The genes are TRBV24-1 and TRBJ2-5, with 8 bases identical to TRBD1. The CDR3 runs 14 residues. Germline CDR1 and CDR2: KGHDR and SFDVKD. Trimming at V came to 6 bases and at J to 9 bases, leaving 11 bases not matched to a gene. The CDR3 DNA reads TGTGCCACCAGTTCGGGACAGGTCCCTCTTGCCCAGTACTTC. This codes for CATSSGQVPLAQYF.

CDR3 DNA: TGTGCCAGCAGCTTATCTCGGGGGGGAGAAGAAAAACTGTTTTTT. Amino acid sequence: CASSLSRGGEEKLFF. This chain connects TRBV7-9 to TRBJ1-4; a possible D gene is TRBD1 (5 bases). V was cut by 2 bases and J by 8 bases, with 15 bases left in between. This CDR3 region has 15 residues. Germline lookup yields CDR1 SEHNR and CDR2 FQNEAQ (reference sequence).